This TCR beta chain was captured in a study of T-cell memory formation after mild COVID-19. Overall study results and limits: A second wave of clones peaked on day 37, and their SARS-CoV-2 specificity went unconfirmed. CD4/CD8 balance held among clones contracting day 15 to 85, and later expanders leaned CD4+. Researchers found some responding clones in pre-infection memory, a sign that cross-reactive memory joined.

MiXCR was run by TCRdb on the 5' RACE reads, yielding one entry per CDR3 protein. The sample consists of a few hundred thousand distinct CDR3 sequences, about 24% of them appearing once. This clonotype appeared a few times. The antigen is not known. The CDR3 spans 16 residues. The V gene lost 8 bases and the J gene lost 0 bases, with 19 bases spanning the gap. The source material was PBMCs or a T cell subset sorted from them (not recorded which). This TCR came from an adult woman who had mild COVID-19 (a few samples of this study predate the infection). Cell type and time point are not known. The rearrangement links TRBV12-3 or TRBV12-4 to TRBJ1-1, with D possibly TRBD1 on 5 matching bases. CDR3 DNA: TGTGCCAGCGGCTTCGAGGACAAGACCATGAACACTGAAGCTTTCTTT. This gives the protein CASGFEDKTMNTEAFF.